Each of the 30 T cell receptor beta chains below was sequenced from the same sample in a study of CD8+ T cells in alopecia areata. RNA was isolated and reverse transcribed to cDNA, the sequencing template. The data were produced by immunoSEQ multiplex PCR, yet TCRdb's version contains in-frame clones alone and is incomplete. The sample holds more than 110,000 clones, 75% to 85% seen once. The treatment was: oral pan-JAK inhibitor, 5-10 mg twice daily. The source material was CD8+ T cells sorted from blood, sampled at week 4, from a patient treated with tofacitinib. These receptors were obtained from a human donor with alopecia areata.

V gene TRBV9 combines with J gene TRBJ2-7; TRBD1 agrees at 7 bases. The CDR3 runs to 16 residues. Germline V CDR1 and CDR2: SGDLS, YYNGEE. The V segment lost 0 bases and the J segment 6 bases; nucleotides outside the gene matches: 12. The CDR3 reads CASSVDGTDEGREQYF. Written as DNA, the CDR3 is TGTGCCAGCAGCGTAGACGGGACAGACGAGGGGCGCGAGCAGTACTTC.

This clone showed up just once. This sequence joins TRBV7-2 and TRBJ2-5, with D possibly being TRBD2 (6 bases). CDR3 length: 14 amino acids. CDR1 and CDR2 (germline): SGHTA, FQGNSA. V was cut by 1 base and J by 5 bases, with 11 bases left in between. In nucleotides, the CDR3 is TGTGCCAGCAGCTTAGAGGGAGGCTGGGAGACCCAGTACTTC. Encoded protein: CASSLEGGWETQYF. The full variable domain, with the rest looked up from reference TRBV7-2 and TRBJ2-5, is GAGVSQSPSNKVTEKGKDVELRCDPISGHTALYWYRQSLGQGLEFLIYFQGNSAPDKSGLPSDRFSAERTGGSVSTLTIQRTQQEDSAVYLCASSLEGGWETQYFGPGTRLLVL.

J is TRBJ2-1 and V is TRBV7-2, with no clear D. Germline CDR1 SGHTA, CDR2 FQGNSA. V lost 1 base to trimming and J lost 10 bases, with 11 bases between them. This CDR3 spans 13 amino acids. The CDR3 is CASSLEVLREQFF. The CDR3 DNA follows: TGTGCCAGCAGCTTAGAGGTCCTCCGGGAGCAGTTCTTC. Using reference TRBV7-2 and TRBJ2-1 for the parts outside the CDR3, the full variable domain is GAGVSQSPSNKVTEKGKDVELRCDPISGHTALYWYRQSLGQGLEFLIYFQGNSAPDKSGLPSDRFSAERTGGSVSTLTIQRTQQEDSAVYLCASSLEVLREQFFGPGTRLTVL.

This chain links TRBV19 with TRBJ2-7, with 12 bases fitting TRBD2. The CDR3 contains 14 residues. Germline CDR1 is LNHDA and CDR2 is SQIVND (reference sequence). J was trimmed by 4 bases and V by 5 bases; bases with no gene match: 3. This CDR3 is CASSWTSGDYEQYF. The CDR3 DNA is TGTGCCAGTAGTTGGACTAGCGGGGATTACGAGCAGTACTTC.

Points on this clone: Its ends do not fully match the called genes, so a read error is possible. The J gene is TRBJ2-2, the V gene TRBV7-7; no reliable D call. The CDR3 runs 12 residues. Germline values: CDR1 SSHAT, CDR2 FNYEAQ (reference sequence). The CDR3 sequence: CASSFETGELFF. In DNA, the CDR3 is TGTGCTAGCAGCTTTGAGACTGGGGAGCTGTTTTTT. Supplemented by reference TRBV7-7 and TRBJ2-2, the full variable domain reads GAGVSQSPRYKVTKRGQDVTLRCDPISSHATLYWYQQALGQGPEFLTYFNYEAQPDKSGLPSDRFSAERPEGSISTLTIQRTEQRDSAMYRCASSFETGELFFGEGSRLTVL.

V gene TRBV19 combines with J gene TRBJ2-3; D perhaps matches TRBD1 (6 bases). Trimming pared 7 bases from V and 0 bases from J, leaving 14 bases between. Germline V gene data show CDR1 as LNHDA and CDR2 as SQIVND (reference sequence). The CDR3 has 15 residues. Written as DNA, the CDR3 is TGTGCCAGTAAGTCAGGGACAACTAGCACAGATACGCAGTATTTT. As protein: CASKSGTTSTDTQYF.

The rearrangement links TRBV4-3 to TRBJ1-5, with TRBD1 matching 11 bases. V was clipped by 3 bases and J by 7 bases; unmatched bases: 2. The CDR3 length is 14 residues. Germline CDR1 LGHNA, CDR2 YSLEER. The CDR3 reads CASSQDRGQQPQHF. Here the CDR3 DNA reads TGCGCCAGCAGCCAGGACAGGGGGCAACAGCCCCAGCATTTT.

The chain joins TRBV10-2 to TRBJ2-5; D unresolved. The germline gives CDR1 WSHSY, CDR2 SAAADI. The CDR3 covers 10 residues. V was cut by 5 bases and J by 5 bases, with 3 bases left in between. CDR3: CASSKETQYF. The CDR3 region has the DNA TGCGCCAGCAGTAAGGAGACCCAGTACTTC.

The chain links TRBV2 to TRBJ2-1; 9 bases agree with TRBD1. Germline-derived CDR1 and CDR2 are SNHLY and FYNNEI. The V segment lost 6 bases and the J segment 4 bases; nucleotides outside the gene matches: 1. CDR3 length equals 13 residues. The CDR3: CASRGTGYNEQFF. CDR3 sequence (DNA): TGTGCCAGCAGAGGGACAGGGTACAATGAGCAGTTCTTC.

The chain links TRBV13 to TRBJ2-3; unclear D gene. Germline lookup yields CDR1 PRHDT and CDR2 FYEKMQ (reference sequence). The CDR3 runs 16 residues. V was shortened by 0 bases and J by 2 bases, with 12 bases between the two germline ends. The CDR3 nucleotides are TGTGCCAGCAGCTTAGGCCTGCAGATCTTCACAGATACGCAGTATTTT. It encodes CASSLGLQIFTDTQYF.

The J gene is TRBJ1-2, the V gene TRBV6-6; a possible D gene is TRBD1 (5 bases). Germline V gene data show CDR1 as MNHNY and CDR2 as SVGAGI (reference sequence). V was shortened by 2 bases and J by 3 bases, with 13 bases between the two germline ends. The CDR3 totals 15 residues. CDR3 sequence reads: CASSYGGVIDYGYTF. The CDR3, as DNA: TGTGCCAGCAGTTACGGGGGGGTCATAGACTATGGCTACACCTTC.

The J gene is TRBJ1-4, the V gene TRBV2; D remains unclear. This CDR3 has 14 residues. Germline values: CDR1 SNHLY, CDR2 FYNNEI. V lost 11 bases and J 2 bases, leaving 15 bases between the germline ends. In nucleotides, the CDR3 is TGTGCCTCACTCGGGCAGGAGACTAATGAAAAACTGTTTTTT. Translated, it gives CASLGQETNEKLFF.

The chain carries TRBV29-1 and TRBJ2-1; D unclear. V was pared by 0 bases and J by 5 bases, with 11 bases between. The CDR3 has 14 amino acids. CDR1 and CDR2 from the germline V gene are SQVTM and ANQGSEA. Here the CDR3 reads CSVEDRSVHNEQFF. In DNA, the CDR3 is TGCAGCGTTGAAGATCGATCGGTCCACAATGAGCAGTTCTTC.

This clone came up once. This chain connects TRBV4-1 to TRBJ2-5; 9 nucleotides align to TRBD2. Per the germline V gene, CDR1 is MGHRA and CDR2 is YSYEKL. Germline trimming cut 2 bases from V and 2 bases from J; bases unmatched to any gene: 15. The CDR3 loop spans 19 amino acids. This CDR3 reads CASSQSSGDGGGVQETQYF. The CDR3 bases are TGCGCCAGCAGCCAAAGTTCCGGCGATGGCGGGGGGGTACAAGAGACCCAGTACTTC.

V and J are TRBV7-2 and TRBJ2-5; 11 nucleotides agree with TRBD2. Germline CDR1 SGHTA, CDR2 FQGNSA. Trimming cost V 4 bases and J 2 bases; bases outside gene matches: 3. The length of the CDR3 is 15 residues. The CDR3 nucleotides are TGTGCCAGCAGCTGGGGACTAGCGGATCAAGAGACCCAGTACTTC. Translated: CASSWGLADQETQYF.

The rearrangement uses TRBV4-3 and TRBJ1-4, with a tentative D call TRBD1 (6 bases). With 1 base removed from V and 8 bases from J, the gap between germline ends came to 17 bases. This CDR3 contains 16 residues. CDR1 is LGHNA and CDR2 is YSLEER in the germline V gene. DNA of the CDR3: TGCGCCAGCAGCCAAGGCAAGTCAGGGGCAGGAGAAAAACTGTTTTTT. Residues: CASSQGKSGAGEKLFF.

This clone was detected only a few times. The chain joins TRBV7-2 to TRBJ1-1, with D unclear. This CDR3 has 13 amino acids. Germline V gene data show CDR1 as SGHTA and CDR2 as FQGNSA. V lost 3 bases to trimming and J lost 2 bases, with 7 bases between them. DNA of the CDR3: TGTGCCAGCAGCTTTGGCGGCAACACTGAAGCTTTCTTT. It yields the protein CASSFGGNTEAFF.

The chain employs TRBV7-2 and TRBJ1-1, with unresolved D. The V end was cut by 3 bases, the J end by 1 base, with 18 bases between. In germline, CDR1 is SGHTA, CDR2 FQGNSA. This CDR3 is 17 amino acids long. The CDR3 DNA sequence: TGTGCCAGCAGCTTCCCGCAGTTTTCCGGGCAGAACACTGAAGCTTTCTTT. Its translation: CASSFPQFSGQNTEAFF.

The genes are TRBV23-1 and TRBJ2-7, with D perhaps being TRBD1 or TRBD2 (5 bases each). TRBV23-1 is an ORF; its function is uncertain. This CDR3 region has 17 residues. The germline V and J ends were trimmed by 2 bases and 2 bases, with 19 bases remaining between them. The CDR3 region is CASSQKRPGTPTYEQYF. The CDR3 DNA is TGCGCCAGCAGTCAAAAAAGGCCGGGGACGCCAACCTACGAGCAGTACTTC.

V usage is TRBV2 and J usage is TRBJ1-2; D possibly corresponds to TRBD1 (5 bases). The CDR3 contains 11 residues. Germline V gives CDR1 SNHLY, CDR2 FYNNEI. CDR3 nucleotide sequence: TGTGCGGGGGGTAGCTACTATGGCTACACCTTC. Amino acids: CAGGSYYGYTF.

The gene calls are TRBV2 and TRBJ2-1; 9 nucleotides agree with TRBD2. Germline trimming cut 5 bases from V and 0 bases from J; bases unmatched to any gene: 11. CDR1 and CDR2 (germline): SNHLY, FYNNEI. CDR3 length: 18 amino acids. The CDR3 nucleotides read TGTGCCAGCAGTCCCGCTAATAGCGGGGGCCTCTCCTACAATGAGCAGTTCTTC. This codes for CASSPANSGGLSYNEQFF.

The chain uses TRBV4-2 and TRBJ2-3; 8 bases match TRBD1. Germline CDR1 is LGHNA and CDR2 is YNFKEQ. This CDR3 has 18 amino acids. V gave up 0 bases and J gave up 0 bases; unmatched junction bases: 8. CDR3: CASSQDGTGLTSTDTQYF. The DNA of the CDR3 is TGTGCCAGCAGCCAAGATGGGACAGGCCTGACTAGCACAGATACGCAGTATTTT.

This chain's CDR3 is CASSWKLQDTVTDTQYF. The CDR3 DNA reads TGTGCCAGCAGCTGGAAGTTGCAGGACACGGTCACAGATACGCAGTATTTT. The chain is built from TRBV5-6 and TRBJ2-3, with D possibly matching TRBD1 (5 bases). The CDR3 runs 17 residues. CDR1 is SGHDT, CDR2 YYEEEE, per germline. The germline V and J ends were trimmed by 3 bases and 2 bases, with 19 bases remaining between them.

Remarks on this clone: This sample includes further DNA sequences coding for the same CDR3. The V and J genes are TRBV27 and TRBJ2-7; tentative D call: TRBD1 (6 bases). V was trimmed by 6 bases and J by 1 base, leaving 10 bases between them. The CDR3 length is 13 residues. Germline V lookup: CDR1 MNHEY, CDR2 SMNVEV (reference sequence). In DNA form, the CDR3 reads TGTGCCAGCAGCTTACAGGGTTCCTACGAGCAGTACTTC. Protein: CASSLQGSYEQYF.

The genes are TRBV27 and TRBJ2-7; TRBD2 aligns across 11 bases. The germline V gene has CDR1 MNHEY and CDR2 SMNVEV (reference sequence). Trimming removed 6 bases from V and 3 bases from J; junction bases left unmatched: 4. This CDR3 has 14 residues. The CDR3 reads CASRFGTSGYEQYF. The CDR3, as DNA: TGTGCCAGCAGATTCGGGACTAGCGGCTACGAGCAGTACTTC.

This clone has more than one count but fewer than ten. V usage is TRBV6-1 and J usage is TRBJ1-1; maybe TRBD1 (5 bases). This CDR3 has 15 amino acids. Germline V lookup: CDR1 MNHNS, CDR2 SASEGT. V was cut by 0 bases and J by 4 bases, with 12 bases left in between. The CDR3: CASSEALGEGTEAFF. DNA of the CDR3: TGTGCCAGCAGTGAAGCGCTGGGGGAGGGCACTGAAGCTTTCTTT.

The V call is TRBV27, the J call TRBJ2-3; 11 bases align to TRBD1. After removal of 3 bases from V and 5 bases from J, the junction contained 7 bases not matched to a gene. Germline CDR1 is MNHEY and CDR2 is SMNVEV (reference sequence). This CDR3 is built from 16 residues. This CDR3 is CASSFLGQGAKDTQYF. Written as DNA, the CDR3 is TGTGCCAGCAGTTTCCTCGGACAGGGGGCAAAAGATACGCAGTATTTT.

The J gene is TRBJ2-3, the V gene TRBV5-1, with D tentatively TRBD2 (5 bases). Trimming left V 2 bases short and J 0 bases short, with 19 bases between. Looked up from germline, CDR1 is SGHRS and CDR2 is YFSETQ. The CDR3 runs to 18 residues. Here the CDR3 DNA reads TGCGCCAGCAGCTTACGTCCGGGGAGCGGAGGAAGCACAGATACGCAGTATTTT. Residues: CASSLRPGSGGSTDTQYF.

The chain recombines TRBV9 with TRBJ1-4, with 8 nucleotides matching TRBD1. The CDR3 has 14 amino acids. Trimming at V came to 4 bases and at J to 6 bases, leaving 5 bases not matched to a gene. Germline V gives CDR1 SGDLS, CDR2 YYNGEE. CDR3 DNA sequence: TGTGCCAGCAGCCGGACAGGGTGGGATGAAAAACTGTTTTTT. Translating it yields CASSRTGWDEKLFF.

This sequence joins TRBV27 and TRBJ2-1; 7 nucleotides line up with TRBD1. Trimming cost V 2 bases and J 3 bases; bases outside gene matches: 4. Germline V gene sequence: CDR1 MNHEY, CDR2 SMNVEV (reference sequence). There are 15 residues in the CDR3. CDR3 bases: TGTGCCAGCAGTTTAGGACAGGAAGGCTACAATGAGCAGTTCTTC. It specifies CASSLGQEGYNEQFF.